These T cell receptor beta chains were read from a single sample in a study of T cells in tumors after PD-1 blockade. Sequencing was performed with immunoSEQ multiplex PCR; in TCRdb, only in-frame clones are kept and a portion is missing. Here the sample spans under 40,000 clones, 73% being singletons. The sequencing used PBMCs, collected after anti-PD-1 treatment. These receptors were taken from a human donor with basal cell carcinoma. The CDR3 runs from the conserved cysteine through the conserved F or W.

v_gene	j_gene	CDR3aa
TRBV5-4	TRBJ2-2	CASSLRTTVTGELFF
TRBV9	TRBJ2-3	CASSVATSGGGGTDTQYF
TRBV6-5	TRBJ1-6	CASSTGGSSPLHF
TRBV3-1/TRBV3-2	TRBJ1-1	CASSRTGAEAFF
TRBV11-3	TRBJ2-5	CAPIGSGRQETQYF
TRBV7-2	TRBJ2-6	CASRDFQGPPLKGANVLTF
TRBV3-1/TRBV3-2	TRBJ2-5	CASSQDVGAEETQYF
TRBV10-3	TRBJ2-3	CAAKRTEKGTDTQYF
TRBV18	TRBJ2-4	CASSPDRVGAKNIQYF
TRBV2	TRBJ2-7	CASRRTGSHEQYF
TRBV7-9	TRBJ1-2	CASSLGSEEYGYTF
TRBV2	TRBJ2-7	CASFRGKDEQYF
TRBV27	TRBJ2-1	CASQDRRSYNEQFF
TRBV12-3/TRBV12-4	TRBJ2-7	CASSLGGPYEQYF
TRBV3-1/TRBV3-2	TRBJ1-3	CASSQGGASGNTIYF
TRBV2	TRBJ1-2	CASSTGRTNYGYTF
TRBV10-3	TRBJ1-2	CAISESPGAISNYGYTF
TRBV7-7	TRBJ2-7	CASSLVLAGVGEQYF
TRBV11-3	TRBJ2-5	CASSQTSGQETQYF
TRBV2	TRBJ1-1	CASRKQGAQIPNTEAFF
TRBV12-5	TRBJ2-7	CASGTQGAKGSYEQYF
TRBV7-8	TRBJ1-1	CATHGTGGEAFF
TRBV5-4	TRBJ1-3	CASSLWGGNTIYF
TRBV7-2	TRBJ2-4	CASSIAGVGNIQYF
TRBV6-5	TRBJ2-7	CATSDSIYEQYF
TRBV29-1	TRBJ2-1	CSVGTGSSYNEQFF
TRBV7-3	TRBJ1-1	CASSLTGGNTEAFF
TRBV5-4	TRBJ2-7	CASMRQESYEQYF
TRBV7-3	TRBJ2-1	CASRHEGAPGEQFF
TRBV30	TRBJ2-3	CAWSPDRGPGGDTQYF
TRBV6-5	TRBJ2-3	CASSYSRLAGADTQYF
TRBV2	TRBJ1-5	CASQVSPGKPQHF
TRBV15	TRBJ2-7	CATSRGGYSYEQYF
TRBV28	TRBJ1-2	CASSPYDRGRSGYTF
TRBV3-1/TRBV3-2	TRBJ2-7	CASSRTSYGEQYF
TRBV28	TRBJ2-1	CASSHGTRRVEQFF
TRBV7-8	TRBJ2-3	CASSSRASGRTSTDTQYF
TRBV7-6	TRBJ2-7	CASSPTPGRGYEQYF
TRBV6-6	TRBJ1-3	CASSSYGRGGNTIYF
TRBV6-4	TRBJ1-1	CASSGGDDTEAFF
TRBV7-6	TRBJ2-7	CASSPTGTSGPYEQYF
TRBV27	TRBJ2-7	CASSLSNPGGTGDEQYF
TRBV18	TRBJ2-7	CASSPGQESYEQYF
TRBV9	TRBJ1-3	CASSAMPRDTTSGNTIYF
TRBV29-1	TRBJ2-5	CSVEGAGGGETQYF
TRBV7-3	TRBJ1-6	CASSLTGMANSPLHF
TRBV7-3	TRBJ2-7	CASSSTIKPGPPPYEQYF
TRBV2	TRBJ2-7	CASSVDSSSGGEQYF
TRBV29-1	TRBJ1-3	CSVEAGFSGNTIYF
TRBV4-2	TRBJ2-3	CASSHSVQGSYTDTQYF
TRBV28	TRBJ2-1	CATYSPGTGNGNEQFF
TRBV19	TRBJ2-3	CASMGGGRTDTQYF
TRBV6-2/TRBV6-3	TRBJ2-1	CASSLLDRGYNEQFF
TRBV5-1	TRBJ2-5	CASSSGLAEYQETQYF
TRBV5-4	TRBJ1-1	CASSRRDSGWTEAFF
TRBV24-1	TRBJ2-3	CATSDLGGLAGASTDTQYF
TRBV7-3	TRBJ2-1	CASSSPGTSDEQFF